This T cell receptor beta chain was identified in a study of cytomegalovirus exposure and HLA in healthy donors. Primers: 60 Vbeta forward and 13 Jbeta reverse. Profiled with immunoSEQ multiplex PCR; TCRdb holds only in-frame clones, not every one. Of some 180,000 clones listed, 65% to 85% are singletons. Healthy bone marrow donors made up the donors. General study results and limits: Diagnosis of cytomegalovirus status made by the classifier reportedly showed high specificity and sensitivity. In an earlier analysis, most TCR beta V segments were productive about 87% or about 30% of the time. Later analysis associated a missense DCLRE1C variant with TCR beta V- and J-gene trimming.

CDR3 length equals 13 residues. With 3 bases removed from V and 7 bases from J, the gap between germline ends came to 13 bases. The V gene's germline CDR1 is SGHRS and CDR2 YFSETQ. In regard to this clone: Its target is unknown.

The TCR comes from a woman aged 25-40 years in good health and CMV-seronegative. This rearrangement joins TRBV5-1 to TRBJ1-1; TRBD1 might be the D (5 bases). Sequenced: PBMCs. In DNA form, the CDR3 reads TGCGCCAGCAGCTACCAGGGAACCAGTGAAGCTTTCTTT. This sequence encodes CASSYQGTSEAFF.